The rows below give T cell receptor beta chains drawn from one sample of a study of blood T cells in healthy people across ages. MiXCR, applied by TCRdb to the 5' RACE reads, yields one record per CDR3 protein. The top ten clones hold over 7% of a sample with 1.5 million to 2 million distinct CDR3 sequences, 25% to 30% of them seen once. The material sequenced was blood. Receptors were obtained from a young woman in good health. Both conserved end residues are part of each CDR3. Fields, in order: V gene, clone size, D gene, J gene, CDR3 DNA, CDR3 protein. D genes are given only for firm matches. Rows give clone size only sometimes, using once, few, many, or a class for an expanded clone.

TRBV14	NA	NA	TRBJ2-1	TGTGCCAGCAGCCATGGCAGTTACAATGAGCAGTTCTTC	CASSHGSYNEQFF
TRBV5-1	NA	NA	TRBJ2-7	TGCGCCAGCAGCCCCGGGACGCAGGCTGATGGGCAGTACTTC	CASSPGTQADGQYF
TRBV5-6	NA	TRBD2	TRBJ2-1	TGTACCAGCAGCCGTCGAAGCGGGACTTCCTACAATGAGCAGTTCTTC	CTSSRRSGTSYNEQFF
TRBV2	NA	TRBD1	TRBJ2-7	TGTGCCAGCAGGGGACAGGGACCCACCTACGAGCAGTACTTC	CASRGQGPTYEQYF
TRBV9	NA	TRBD2	TRBJ2-3	TGTGCCAGCAGCGGCTTAGGACTAGCGGGGACTCCGGATACGCAGTATTTT	CASSGLGLAGTPDTQYF
TRBV27	many	TRBD1	TRBJ2-7	TGTGCCAGCAGCCATAGGACAGGGCCCTACGAGCAGTACTTC	CASSHRTGPYEQYF
TRBV20-1	NA	NA	TRBJ2-1	TGCAGTACTAGAGGTGGGGGCCCAGGCAATGAGCAGTTCTTC	CSTRGGGPGNEQFF
TRBV2	NA	NA	TRBJ2-5	TGTGCCGGCCAGAGGGACCGGTCACAAGGAACCCAGTACTTC	CAGQRDRSQGTQYF
TRBV6-6	many	TRBD1	TRBJ2-7	TGTGCCAGCAGTTACTCCCAGGGGGCCCACGAGCAGTACTTC	CASSYSQGAHEQYF
TRBV7-3	NA	TRBD2	TRBJ2-5	TGTGCCAGCAGCTTATCTCCCCTAGCGGGGGCTCAAGAGACCCAGTACTTC	CASSLSPLAGAQETQYF
TRBV5-5	NA	NA	TRBJ1-1	TGTGCCAGCAGCGGGGAAGCTTTCTTT	CASSGEAFF
TRBV5-1	NA	NA	TRBJ2-7	TGCGCCAGGAAAACCCGTCGGAGAGAAGTCTCCTACGAGCAGTACTTC	CARKTRRREVSYEQYF
TRBV12-3/TRBV12-4	many	NA	TRBJ1-2	TGTGCCAGCAGTTTATGGGGGAAGGAAAATGGCTACACCTTC	CASSLWGKENGYTF
TRBV4-3	few	NA	TRBJ2-3	TGCGCCAGCAGCCAAGGAAGCTGGGAGAGGGCAGATACGCAGTATTTT	CASSQGSWERADTQYF
TRBV7-2	many	NA	TRBJ1-4	TGTGCCAGCAGCTTAGGGGGCGCCCGCTATGAAAAACTGTTTTTT	CASSLGGARYEKLFF
TRBV29-1	NA	NA	TRBJ1-2	TGCAGCGTTGTAGGTACAGGAGATGGCTACACCTTC	CSVVGTGDGYTF
TRBV20-1	NA	NA	TRBJ2-2	TGCCTTATCAGGCGAGAAGACACCGGGGAGCTGTTTTTT	CLIRREDTGELFF
TRBV5-1	many	TRBD1	TRBJ2-7	TGCGCCAGCAGCTTGGACCCCGGGACAGGAGCCTACGAGCAGTACTTC	CASSLDPGTGAYEQYF
TRBV6-1	NA	NA	TRBJ1-5	TGTGCCAGCAGTGGAGCGTACCGGACGGGGGGAATCCAGCCCCAGCATTTT	CASSGAYRTGGIQPQHF
TRBV12-3/TRBV12-4	many	NA	TRBJ2-1	TGTGCCAGCCGTGGCCAGGGCTCCTACAATGAGCAGTTCTTC	CASRGQGSYNEQFF
TRBV28	many	TRBD1	TRBJ2-7	TGTGCCAGCAGCGAAGCGACAGGGTCCGGCGAGCAGTACTTC	CASSEATGSGEQYF
TRBV20-1	NA	TRBD2	TRBJ2-3	TGCAGTGCCCTCCTTACAACTAGCGGGAGGGGTACGCAGTATTTT	CSALLTTSGRGTQYF
TRBV5-1	NA	NA	TRBJ2-3	TGCGCCAGCAGGTTAGAAGGGCCAGATACGCAGTATTTT	CASRLEGPDTQYF
TRBV11-2	few	TRBD1	TRBJ2-2	TGTGCCAGCAGCGTGAGGGGGCCGGTCACCGGGGAGCTGTTTTTT	CASSVRGPVTGELFF
TRBV9	NA	NA	TRBJ2-7	TGTGCCAGCAGCGTAGAGGCGGGATTCTACGAGCAGTACTTC	CASSVEAGFYEQYF
TRBV5-1	few	TRBD2	TRBJ2-3	TGCGCCAGCAGCTTGGACGGGGGGGCCGTAAGGACAGATACGCAGTATTTT	CASSLDGGAVRTDTQYF
TRBV15	NA	NA	TRBJ1-1	TGTGCCACCAGCAGAGTACAGAACACTGAAGCTTTCTTT	CATSRVQNTEAFF
TRBV5-1	few	TRBD1	TRBJ2-3	TGCGCCAACAGCCCCATGGGACAGACCGCAGATACGCAGTATTTT	CANSPMGQTADTQYF
TRBV25-1	NA	TRBD1	TRBJ2-5	TGTGCCAGCAGCGGTTCCATCAGGACAGGGACCTACGAGCGGTACTTC	CASSGSIRTGTYERYF